Shown below are 20 T cell receptor beta chains from a single sample sequenced in a study of neurological immune-mediated disorders. One entry per CDR3 protein results from TCRdb running MiXCR on the 5' RACE reads. Of approximately 68,000 distinct CDR3 sequences listed, 4.5% to 6% are singletons. Sequences were obtained from PBMCs. Source of these receptors: a woman in her 70s with multiple sclerosis.

This clonotype was seen ten or more times. The chain combines TRBV20-1 with TRBJ1-6; a weak D match, TRBD1 (5 bases). The V end lost 1 base, the J end lost 5 bases, and 15 bases lay between the germline ends. The CDR3 has 16 amino acids. Looked up from germline, CDR1 is DFQATT and CDR2 is SNEGSKA (reference sequence). CDR3 bases: TGCAGTGCTAGAGGTGGTCCAGGGCCAGATAATTCACCCCTCCACTTT. It codes for CSARGGPGPDNSPLHF.

This clonotype was found many times. The chain has TRBV5-1 and TRBJ1-4, with D possibly matching TRBD1 (6 bases). V shed 0 bases and J shed 3 bases, with 6 bases lying between them. CDR3 length equals 14 residues. The germline CDR1 and CDR2 sequences are SGHRS and YFSETQ. CDR3 loop: CASSLGTANEKLFF. The CDR3 nucleotides read TGCGCCAGCAGCTTGGGGACAGCTAATGAAAAACTGTTTTTT. Full variable domain (remainder filled in from reference TRBV5-1 and TRBJ1-4): KAGVTQTPRYLIKTRGQQVTLSCSPISGHRSVSWYQQTPGQGLQFLFEYFSETQRNKGNFPGRFSGRQFSNSRSEMNVSTLELGDSALYLCASSLGTANEKLFFGSGTQLSVL.

As to this clonotype: One end of the junction is discordant with germline, which a read error may explain. This chain uses TRBV12-3 or TRBV12-4 with TRBJ1-5; no reliable D call. The CDR3 runs 14 residues. The CDR3 nucleotides read TGTGCCAGCAGTTCATCCATTAGCAATAAGACCCAGAATTTT. Encoded protein: CASSSSISNKTQNF.

In its sample, this clonotype was seen many times. The rearrangement joins TRBV20-1 to TRBJ2-7, with 7 bases matching TRBD2. The CDR3 is made up of 15 amino acids. Germline CDR1 and CDR2: DFQATT and SNEGSKA (reference sequence). V trimming: 6 bases; J trimming: 3 bases; junction bases outside the gene matches: 14. The DNA of the CDR3 is TGCAGTGCCCAAGTCATGAAGCGGGGATTCTACGAGCAGTACTTC. Its translation: CSAQVMKRGFYEQYF.

This clonotype came up many times. The chain couples TRBV12-3 or TRBV12-4 to TRBJ2-3, with 9 bases aligning to TRBD2. The CDR3 is 16 residues long. V lost 5 bases, J lost 8 bases, and 14 bases stayed unmatched. In DNA, the CDR3 is TGTGCCAGCAGTCGCGTGAGCGGGAGGCAAACCTCTACGCAGTATTTT. Translated: CASSRVSGRQTSTQYF.

Sample share makes this clonotype medium-sized. V gene TRBV15 combines with J gene TRBJ2-4; D may correspond to TRBD1 or TRBD2 (5 bases each). The CDR3 sequence is 12 residues long. CDR1 and CDR2 (germline): LNHNV, YYDKDF (reference sequence). The V end was cut by 1 base, the J end by 7 bases, with 5 bases between. The CDR3, as DNA: TGTGCCACCAGCAGAGGGGGGAACATTCAGTACTTC. Its translation is CATSRGGNIQYF. The complete variable domain, with remaining parts taken from reference TRBV15 and TRBJ2-4, reads DAMVIQNPRYQVTQFGKPVTLSCSQTLNHNVMYWYQQKSSQAPKLLFHYYDKDFNNEADTPDNFQSRRPNTSFCFLDIRSPGLGDTAMYLCATSRGGNIQYFGAGTRLSVL.

At least ten counts were recorded for this clonotype. The chain has TRBV5-1 and TRBJ2-1; 7 nucleotides line up with TRBD2. The ends lost 5 bases at V and 0 bases at J; junction bases unmatched: 5. Germline CDR1 SGHRS, CDR2 YFSETQ. This CDR3 comprises 15 residues. CDR3 sequence reads: CASRLAMSSYNEQFF. CDR3 bases: TGCGCCAGCAGACTAGCGATGAGCTCCTACAATGAGCAGTTCTTC.

At least ten counts were recorded for this clonotype. V and J are TRBV12-3 or TRBV12-4 and TRBJ2-2; D gene uncertain. This CDR3 region has 17 residues. V was cut by 6 bases and J by 1 base, with 18 bases left in between. CDR3 residues: CASSPTFLGKNTGELFF. CDR3 coding DNA: TGTGCCAGCAGCCCCACTTTCTTAGGAAAGAACACCGGGGAGCTGTTTTTT.

The table lists this clonotype with many counts. The genes are TRBV4-1 and TRBJ1-4; D not resolved. This CDR3 has 13 amino acids. Germline loops: CDR1 MGHRA, CDR2 YSYEKL. V was clipped by 7 bases and J by 5 bases, with 11 bases between them. The CDR3 is CASTVDPNEKLFF. The CDR3 DNA follows: TGCGCCAGCACCGTTGACCCGAATGAAAAACTGTTTTTT.

At least ten counts were recorded for this clonotype. The chain carries TRBV7-2 and TRBJ2-1, with 9 bases aligning to TRBD1. The V segment lost 5 bases and the J segment 5 bases; nucleotides outside the gene matches: 10. This CDR3 has 16 residues. CDR1 and CDR2 from the germline V gene are SGHTA and FQGNSA. CDR3 sequence reads: CASSRRTGDWNNEQFF. Here the CDR3 DNA reads TGTGCCAGCAGCAGACGGACAGGGGATTGGAACAATGAGCAGTTCTTC.

This clonotype was found many times. In nucleotides, the CDR3 is TGTGCCAGCAGCGGACTTGCCTCGAGGGCTTTCTTT. Amino acids: CASSGLASRAFF. The chain is built from TRBV12-3 or TRBV12-4 and TRBJ1-1, with D unresolved. Trimming cost V 6 bases and J 11 bases, with 16 bases left between them. This CDR3 is 12 amino acids long.

This clonotype came up many times. The J gene is TRBJ1-1, the V gene TRBV5-1; D possibly corresponds to TRBD1 (6 bases). The V end was cut by 4 bases, the J end by 0 bases, with 22 bases between. The CDR3 runs 18 residues. Germline V lookup: CDR1 SGHRS, CDR2 YFSETQ. The CDR3 nucleotides are TGCGCCAGCAGCAAGGACAGCCGAGGGATTGTAATGAACACTGAAGCTTTCTTT. Protein product: CASSKDSRGIVMNTEAFF.

This clonotype turned up a few times. Just one base apart from a much larger clone, this may be a read error. V and J are TRBV20-1 and TRBJ2-5; possible D gene TRBD2, 6 bases. Germline V CDR1 and CDR2: DFQATT, SNEGSKA (reference sequence). V was cut by 1 base and J by 5 bases, with 17 bases left in between. This CDR3 has 15 amino acids. In DNA, the CDR3 is TGCAGTGCTAGAGTGCGGGAAGGGCTTGGGGAGACCCAGTACTTC. It yields the protein CSARVREGLGETQYF.

The chain combines TRBV9 with TRBJ2-2, with 7 positions matching TRBD1. The CDR3 covers 15 residues. Germline lookup yields CDR1 SGDLS and CDR2 YYNGEE. The V and J ends lost 0 bases and 5 bases, in that order; junction bases with no gene match: 4. The CDR3 DNA reads TGTGCCAGCAGCGTAGCTACAGGGGTTACCGGGGAGCTGTTTTTT. This sequence encodes CASSVATGVTGELFF. The variable domain in full, completed from reference TRBV9 and TRBJ2-2, reads DSGVTQTPKHLITATGQRVTLRCSPRSGDLSVYWYQQSLDQGLQFLIQYYNGEERAKGNILERFSAQQFPDLHSELNLSSLELGDSALYFCASSVATGVTGELFFGEGSRLTVL.

This clonotype was seen ten or more times. The chain links TRBV21-1 to TRBJ2-1. TRBV21-1 is marked as a pseudogene. The CDR3 contains 15 residues. The CDR3 coding sequence is TGTGCCAGCAGCAAAGAAGTAGCTGGTAGCAATGAGCAGTTCTTC. It yields the protein CASSKEVAGSNEQFF.

This clonotype was seen at least ten times. This sequence joins TRBV15 and TRBJ2-7; D is uncertain. V was cut by 3 bases and J by 2 bases, with 8 bases left in between. Germline lookup yields CDR1 LNHNV and CDR2 YYDKDF (reference sequence). The CDR3 contains 13 residues. CDR3 sequence (DNA): TGTGCCACCAGCAGGGATTTAGCCTACGAGCAGTACTTC. Translated: CATSRDLAYEQYF.

Only a few counts were recorded for this clonotype. The chain uses TRBV5-1 and TRBJ1-2; a possible D gene is TRBD1 (5 bases). The V and J ends lost 4 bases and 8 bases respectively, with 21 bases between them. This CDR3 has 15 residues. The germline V gene has CDR1 SGHRS and CDR2 YFSETQ. The CDR3 spells CASSPTSGGKGGYTF. The CDR3 nucleotides read TGCGCCAGCAGCCCGACCAGCGGGGGTAAGGGAGGCTACACCTTC.

This clonotype was seen at least ten times. This chain joins TRBV7-2 and TRBJ2-2; TRBD2 matches 9 bases. The V and J ends lost 5 bases and 6 bases, in that order; junction bases with no gene match: 10. The CDR3 covers 16 residues. Germline V gene lookup returns CDR1 SGHTA and CDR2 FQGNSA. DNA for the CDR3: TGTGCCAGCAGCCCCCCGTACGGGACTAGCCCCGGGGAGCTGTTTTTT. Encoded protein: CASSPPYGTSPGELFF.

This clonotype has a count of ten or more. This rearrangement joins TRBV5-8 to TRBJ1-6, with 8 bases identical to TRBD1. This CDR3 contains 15 residues. J lost 9 bases, V lost 2 bases, and 7 bases had no gene match. CDR1 and CDR2 from the germline V gene are SGHTS and YDEGEE. DNA of the CDR3: TGTGCCAGCAGCTTCGACAGGGGTATGAGTTCACCCCTCCACTTT. This encodes CASSFDRGMSSPLHF.

The chain couples TRBV5-1 to TRBJ1-1; D gene unclear. V was trimmed by 0 bases and J by 1 base, leaving 4 bases between them. This CDR3 is built from 13 residues. CDR1 is SGHRS, CDR2 YFSETQ, per germline. In DNA form, the CDR3 reads TGCGCCAGCAGCTTGGGCAAGAACACTGAAGCTTTCTTT. Amino acid sequence: CASSLGKNTEAFF. Looking up the rest from reference TRBV5-1 and TRBJ1-1 gives the full variable domain: KAGVTQTPRYLIKTRGQQVTLSCSPISGHRSVSWYQQTPGQGLQFLFEYFSETQRNKGNFPGRFSGRQFSNSRSEMNVSTLELGDSALYLCASSLGKNTEAFFGQGTRLTVV.